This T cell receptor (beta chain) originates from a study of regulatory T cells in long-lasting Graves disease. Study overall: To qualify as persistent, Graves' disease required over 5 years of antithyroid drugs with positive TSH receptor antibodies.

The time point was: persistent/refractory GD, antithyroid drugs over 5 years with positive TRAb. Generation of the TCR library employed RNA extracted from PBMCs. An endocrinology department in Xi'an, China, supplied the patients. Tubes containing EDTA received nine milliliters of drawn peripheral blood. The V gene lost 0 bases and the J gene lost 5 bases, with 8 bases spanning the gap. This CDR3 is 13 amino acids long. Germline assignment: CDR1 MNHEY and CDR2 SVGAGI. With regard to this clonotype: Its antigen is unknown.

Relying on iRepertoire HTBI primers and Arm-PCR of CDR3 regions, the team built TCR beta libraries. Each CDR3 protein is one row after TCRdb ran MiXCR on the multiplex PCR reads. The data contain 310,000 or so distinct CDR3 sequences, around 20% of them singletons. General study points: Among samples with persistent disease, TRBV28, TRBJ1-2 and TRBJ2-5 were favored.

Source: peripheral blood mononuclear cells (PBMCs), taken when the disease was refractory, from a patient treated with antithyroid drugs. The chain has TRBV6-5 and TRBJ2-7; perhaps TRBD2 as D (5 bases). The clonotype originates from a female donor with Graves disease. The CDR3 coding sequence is TGTGCCAGCAGTTACTCCCGGGGAAACGAGCAGTACTTC. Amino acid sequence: CASSYSRGNEQYF.